These T cell receptor beta chains were read from a single sample in a study of blood T cell repertoires in COVID-19. The protocol was immunoSEQ multiplex PCR, while the TCRdb copy is restricted to in-frame clones and leaves out a portion. The sample records approximately 350,000 clones, more than 80% being singletons. Sequenced sample: peripheral blood. Receptor source: a woman aged 25 to 39 with COVID-19, enrolled during active disease. CDR3s include the opening cysteine and the closing phenylalanine or tryptophan. The order of the fields is V gene, D gene, J gene, CDR3 protein. The D gene is left open where the match is weak.

>TRBV4-3|-|TRBJ2-3
CASSQESGGTQYF
>TRBV28|-|TRBJ1-1
CASSLGRNTEAFF
>TRBV7-9|-|TRBJ2-2
CASSGETGNTGELFF
>TRBV4-3|TRBD1|TRBJ2-7
CASSQGVEDRGYEQYF
>TRBV4-3|-|TRBJ1-1
CASSQVINAAVNTEAFF
>TRBV5-5|TRBD1|TRBJ2-2
CASSHRGSNTGELFF
>TRBV6-6|TRBD2|TRBJ2-3
CASSQTSLGGTDTQYF
>TRBV18|-|TRBJ2-2
CASSPRVQQNTGELFF
>TRBV19|TRBD1|TRBJ1-6
CASSTGQGINSPLHF
>TRBV6-6|-|TRBJ1-4
CASRTPGGNEKLFF
>TRBV29-1|-|TRBJ2-5
CSVEGDTRETQYF
>TRBV6-4|TRBD1|TRBJ2-2
CASTPEGTANTGELFF